Below, 5 T cell receptor beta chains from the same sample are listed, as sequenced in a study of blood T cell repertoires in COVID-19. Sequencing used immunoSEQ multiplex PCR; TCRdb keeps in-frame clones, though not all of them. The sample has about 150,000 clones, around 89% seen once. The sample consisted of peripheral blood. All receptors derive from a man in his 60s with active or convalescent COVID-19.

Only a few counts were recorded for this clone. This chain links TRBV5-4 with TRBJ1-2; D is ambiguous. The CDR3 covers 13 residues. Between the trimmed V and J ends, which lost 3 bases and 12 bases, there was a span of 18 bases. Germline V gene sequence: CDR1 SGHNT, CDR2 YYREEE (reference sequence). CDR3 region: CASSSPLRVRDTF. In DNA, the CDR3 is TGTGCCAGCAGCTCCCCCCTTCGGGTTCGCGACACCTTC.

This clone was recorded once. The gene calls are TRBV7-2 and TRBJ2-3, with D possibly matching TRBD2 (6 bases). CDR1 is SGHTA and CDR2 is FQGNSA in the germline V gene. Trimming stripped 3 bases from V and 0 bases from J, with 10 bases between. The CDR3 spans 15 residues. CDR3 DNA sequence: TGTGCCAGCAGCTTGGTGGGGGGAAGCACAGATACGCAGTATTTT. Translating it yields CASSLVGGSTDTQYF. Complete variable domain (other parts from reference TRBV7-2 and TRBJ2-3): GAGVSQSPSNKVTEKGKDVELRCDPISGHTALYWYRQSLGQGLEFLIYFQGNSAPDKSGLPSDRFSAERTGGSVSTLTIQRTQQEDSAVYLCASSLVGGSTDTQYFGPGTRLTVL.

A few counts support this clone. The V gene is TRBV7-3, the J gene TRBJ2-6; no reliable D call. The CDR3 length is 14 residues. Germline lookup yields CDR1 SGHTA and CDR2 FQGTGA. V lost 4 bases to trimming and J lost 2 bases, with 6 bases between them. The CDR3, as DNA: TGTGCCAGCAGCTCCACGGCTGGGGCCAACGTCCTGACTTTC. Translating it yields CASSSTAGANVLTF.

The rearrangement links TRBV27 to TRBJ2-1; 9 nucleotides match TRBD2. Germline CDR1 reads MNHEY; CDR2 reads SMNVEV (reference sequence). There are 19 residues in the CDR3. Germline trimming cut 7 bases from V and 1 base from J; bases unmatched to any gene: 17. DNA of the CDR3: TGTGCCAGCAAGTCCCCCCCCCTAGCGGGATACATATCCTACAATGAGCAGTTCTTC. Translated: CASKSPPLAGYISYNEQFF.

The V call is TRBV4-2, the J call TRBJ1-3; D ambiguous. CDR3 size: 16 residues. V was trimmed by 4 bases and J by 3 bases, leaving 16 bases between them. Germline V gene lookup returns CDR1 LGHNA and CDR2 YNFKEQ. CDR3: CASSPGAGEGGNTIYF. Written as DNA, the CDR3 is TGTGCCAGCAGCCCCGGAGCCGGGGAAGGTGGAAACACCATATATTTT.